This TCR beta chain was obtained from a study of early T cells in non-severe SARS-CoV-2 infection. Study background: From unsorted whole blood, bulk RNA was sequenced, and the chains remained unpaired.

In the library, individual cDNA molecules carried attached unique molecular identifiers. Via MiXCR, TCRdb re-called the 5' RACE reads, giving one row per CDR3 protein. Counted here are roughly 55,000 distinct CDR3 sequences, approximately 10% occurring once; the ten biggest clones make up 10%. In its sample, this clonotype was seen a few times. Its antigen is currently unknown. Regarding the study as a whole: VDJdb-based annotation leaned toward anti-spike CD8 responses and missed private and CD4 specificities.

The CDR3 spans 14 residues. Germline V gives CDR1 SGHTA, CDR2 FQGNSA. V shed 0 bases and J shed 5 bases, with 10 bases lying between them. Source material: whole blood. The receptor's source is an adult who was a healthcare worker with PCR-confirmed SARS-CoV-2 infection or an uninfected control (not recorded which). The chain recombines TRBV7-2 with TRBJ1-1; weak D call: TRBD1 (5 bases). The CDR3: CASSLAQGDTEAFF. The CDR3 DNA is TGTGCCAGCAGCTTAGCGCAAGGGGATACTGAAGCTTTCTTT.